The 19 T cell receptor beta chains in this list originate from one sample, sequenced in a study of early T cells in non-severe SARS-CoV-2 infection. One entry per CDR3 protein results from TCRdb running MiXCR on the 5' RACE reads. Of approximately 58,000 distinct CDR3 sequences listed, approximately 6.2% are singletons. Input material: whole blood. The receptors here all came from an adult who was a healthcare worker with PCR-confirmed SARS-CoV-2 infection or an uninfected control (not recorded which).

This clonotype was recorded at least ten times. The CDR3 coding sequence is TGTGCCAGCCAAGACAGGGGAGAGACCCAGTACTTC. Amino acids: CASQDRGETQYF. The chain employs TRBV7-6 and TRBJ2-5; 8 bases align to TRBD1. Germline assignment: CDR1 SGHVS and CDR2 FNYEAQ. J gave up 4 bases and V 8 bases, and 3 bases lay outside the gene matches. The CDR3 has 12 amino acids.

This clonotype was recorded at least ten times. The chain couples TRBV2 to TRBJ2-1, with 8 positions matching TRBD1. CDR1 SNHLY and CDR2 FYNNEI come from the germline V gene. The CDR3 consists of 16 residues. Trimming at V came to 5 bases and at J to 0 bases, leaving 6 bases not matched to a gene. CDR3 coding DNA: TGTGCCAGCAGTACCGGGACAGGAGTCTCCTACAATGAGCAGTTCTTC. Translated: CASSTGTGVSYNEQFF.

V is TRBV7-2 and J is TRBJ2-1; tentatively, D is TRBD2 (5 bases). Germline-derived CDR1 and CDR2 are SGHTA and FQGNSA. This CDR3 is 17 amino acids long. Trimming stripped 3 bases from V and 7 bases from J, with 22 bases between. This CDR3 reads CASSFRRPGSPGNEQFF. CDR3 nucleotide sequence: TGTGCCAGCAGCTTCCGCCGCCCCGGGTCCCCGGGGAATGAGCAGTTCTTC.

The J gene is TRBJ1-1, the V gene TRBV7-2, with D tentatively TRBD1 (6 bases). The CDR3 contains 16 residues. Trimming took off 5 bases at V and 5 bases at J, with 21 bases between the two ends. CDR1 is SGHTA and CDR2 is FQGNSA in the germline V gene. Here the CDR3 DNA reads TGTGCCAGCAGCCCGGCCGGGGGGAGGGGGACGACTGAAGCTTTCTTT. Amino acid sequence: CASSPAGGRGTTEAFF.

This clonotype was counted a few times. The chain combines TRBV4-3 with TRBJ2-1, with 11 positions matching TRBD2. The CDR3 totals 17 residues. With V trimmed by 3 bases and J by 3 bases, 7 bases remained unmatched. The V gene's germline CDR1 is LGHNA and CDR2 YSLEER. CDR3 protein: CASSQGFSGGGYNEQFF. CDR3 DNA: TGCGCCAGCAGCCAGGGGTTTAGCGGGGGGGGCTACAATGAGCAGTTCTTC.

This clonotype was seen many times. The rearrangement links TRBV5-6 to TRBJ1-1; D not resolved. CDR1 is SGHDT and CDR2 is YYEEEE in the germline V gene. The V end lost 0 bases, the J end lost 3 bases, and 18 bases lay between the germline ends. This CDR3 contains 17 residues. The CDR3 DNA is TGTGCCAGCAGCTTGGAGTTGGGCAGCCGAAGGGACACTGAAGCTTTCTTT. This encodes CASSLELGSRRDTEAFF.

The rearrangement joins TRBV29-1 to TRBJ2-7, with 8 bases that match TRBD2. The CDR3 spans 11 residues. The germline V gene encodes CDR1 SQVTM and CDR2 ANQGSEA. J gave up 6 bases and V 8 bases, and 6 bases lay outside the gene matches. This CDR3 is CSPRGGREQYF. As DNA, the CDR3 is TGCAGCCCACGCGGGGGGCGCGAGCAGTACTTC.

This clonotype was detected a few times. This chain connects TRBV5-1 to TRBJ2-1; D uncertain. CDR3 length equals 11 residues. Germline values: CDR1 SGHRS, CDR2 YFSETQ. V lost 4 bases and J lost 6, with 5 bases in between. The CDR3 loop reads CASSQSNEQFF. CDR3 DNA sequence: TGCGCCAGCAGCCAGAGCAATGAGCAGTTCTTC.

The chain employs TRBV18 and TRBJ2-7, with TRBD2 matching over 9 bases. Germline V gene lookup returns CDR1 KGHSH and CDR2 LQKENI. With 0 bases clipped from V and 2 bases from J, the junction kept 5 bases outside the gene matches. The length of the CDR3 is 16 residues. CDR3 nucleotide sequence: TGTGCCAGCTCACCACCCTTGCTAGCGGGGCCCTACGAGCAGTACTTC. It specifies CASSPPLLAGPYEQYF.

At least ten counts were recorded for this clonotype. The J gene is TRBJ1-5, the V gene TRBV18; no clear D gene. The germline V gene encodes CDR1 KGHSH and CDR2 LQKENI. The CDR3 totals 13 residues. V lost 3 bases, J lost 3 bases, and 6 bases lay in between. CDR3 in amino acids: CASSPQYNQPQHF. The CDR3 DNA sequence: TGTGCCAGCTCACCGCAATACAATCAGCCCCAGCATTTT.

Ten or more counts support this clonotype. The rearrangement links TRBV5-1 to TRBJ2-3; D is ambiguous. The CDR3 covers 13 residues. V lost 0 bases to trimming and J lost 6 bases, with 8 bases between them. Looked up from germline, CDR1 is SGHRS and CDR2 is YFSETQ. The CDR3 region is CASSLEGQDTQYF. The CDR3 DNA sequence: TGCGCCAGCAGCTTGGAAGGGCAGGATACGCAGTATTTT.

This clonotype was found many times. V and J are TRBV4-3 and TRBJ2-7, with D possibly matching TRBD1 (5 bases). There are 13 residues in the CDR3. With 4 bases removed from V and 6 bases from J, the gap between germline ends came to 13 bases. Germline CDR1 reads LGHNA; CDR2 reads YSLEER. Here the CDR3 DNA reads TGCGCCAGCAGCCCTTCCAGGGCCGGCGAGCAGTACTTC. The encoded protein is CASSPSRAGEQYF.

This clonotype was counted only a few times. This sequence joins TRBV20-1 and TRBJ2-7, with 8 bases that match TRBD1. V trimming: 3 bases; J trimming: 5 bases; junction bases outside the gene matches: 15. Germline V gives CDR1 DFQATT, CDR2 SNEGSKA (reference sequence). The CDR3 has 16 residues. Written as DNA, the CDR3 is TGCAGTGCTAGCCCTACGGACAGGGAGGTTGGTGACGAGCAGTACTTC. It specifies CSASPTDREVGDEQYF.

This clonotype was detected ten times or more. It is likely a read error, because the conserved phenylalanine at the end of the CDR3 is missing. The CDR3 spells CATSDHGAGNTDTQYC. Written as DNA, the CDR3 is TGTGCCACCAGTGATCACGGGGCGGGGAACACAGATACGCAGTATTGT. The chain combines TRBV24-1 with TRBJ2-3; weak D call: TRBD2 (6 bases). The CDR3 contains 16 residues. Germline V CDR1 and CDR2: KGHDR, SFDVKD. The ends were cut back, 3 bases at V and 2 bases at J, with 14 bases in the middle.

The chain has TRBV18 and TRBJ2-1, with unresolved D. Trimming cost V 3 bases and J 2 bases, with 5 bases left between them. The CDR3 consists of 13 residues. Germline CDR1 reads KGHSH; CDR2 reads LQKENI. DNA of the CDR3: TGTGCCAGCTCACCTAACGCCTACAATGAGCAGTTCTTC. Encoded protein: CASSPNAYNEQFF.

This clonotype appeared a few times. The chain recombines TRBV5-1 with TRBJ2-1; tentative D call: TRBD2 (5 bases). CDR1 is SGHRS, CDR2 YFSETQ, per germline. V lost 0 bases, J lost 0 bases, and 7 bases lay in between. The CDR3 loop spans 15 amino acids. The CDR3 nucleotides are TGCGCCAGCAGCTTGGCGGGGAGCTCCTACAATGAGCAGTTCTTC. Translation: CASSLAGSSYNEQFF.

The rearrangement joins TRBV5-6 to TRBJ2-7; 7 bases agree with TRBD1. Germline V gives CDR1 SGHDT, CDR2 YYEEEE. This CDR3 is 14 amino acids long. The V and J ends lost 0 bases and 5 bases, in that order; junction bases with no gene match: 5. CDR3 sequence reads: CASSLAYRGDEQYF. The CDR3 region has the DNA TGTGCCAGCAGCTTGGCTTACAGGGGCGACGAGCAGTACTTC. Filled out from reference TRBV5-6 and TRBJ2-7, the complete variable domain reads DAGVTQSPTHLIKTRGQQVTLRCSPKSGHDTVSWYQQALGQGPQFIFQYYEEEERQRGNFPDRFSGHQFPNYSSELNVNALLLGDSALYLCASSLAYRGDEQYFGPGTRLTVT.

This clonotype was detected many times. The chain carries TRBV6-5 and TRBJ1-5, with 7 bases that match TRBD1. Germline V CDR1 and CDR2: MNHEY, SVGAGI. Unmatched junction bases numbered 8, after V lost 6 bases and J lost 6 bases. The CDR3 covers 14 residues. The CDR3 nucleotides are TGTGCCAGCAGCCAAACGACAGGGATTCAGCCCCAGCATTTT. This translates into CASSQTTGIQPQHF.

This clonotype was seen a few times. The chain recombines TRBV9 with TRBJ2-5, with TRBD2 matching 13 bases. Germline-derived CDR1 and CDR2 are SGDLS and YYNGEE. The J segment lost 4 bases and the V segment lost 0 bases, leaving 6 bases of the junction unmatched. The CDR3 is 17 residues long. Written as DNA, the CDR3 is TGTGCCAGCAGCGTAGCTCCGACTAGCGGGGGGCGAGAGACCCAGTACTTC. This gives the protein CASSVAPTSGGRETQYF.